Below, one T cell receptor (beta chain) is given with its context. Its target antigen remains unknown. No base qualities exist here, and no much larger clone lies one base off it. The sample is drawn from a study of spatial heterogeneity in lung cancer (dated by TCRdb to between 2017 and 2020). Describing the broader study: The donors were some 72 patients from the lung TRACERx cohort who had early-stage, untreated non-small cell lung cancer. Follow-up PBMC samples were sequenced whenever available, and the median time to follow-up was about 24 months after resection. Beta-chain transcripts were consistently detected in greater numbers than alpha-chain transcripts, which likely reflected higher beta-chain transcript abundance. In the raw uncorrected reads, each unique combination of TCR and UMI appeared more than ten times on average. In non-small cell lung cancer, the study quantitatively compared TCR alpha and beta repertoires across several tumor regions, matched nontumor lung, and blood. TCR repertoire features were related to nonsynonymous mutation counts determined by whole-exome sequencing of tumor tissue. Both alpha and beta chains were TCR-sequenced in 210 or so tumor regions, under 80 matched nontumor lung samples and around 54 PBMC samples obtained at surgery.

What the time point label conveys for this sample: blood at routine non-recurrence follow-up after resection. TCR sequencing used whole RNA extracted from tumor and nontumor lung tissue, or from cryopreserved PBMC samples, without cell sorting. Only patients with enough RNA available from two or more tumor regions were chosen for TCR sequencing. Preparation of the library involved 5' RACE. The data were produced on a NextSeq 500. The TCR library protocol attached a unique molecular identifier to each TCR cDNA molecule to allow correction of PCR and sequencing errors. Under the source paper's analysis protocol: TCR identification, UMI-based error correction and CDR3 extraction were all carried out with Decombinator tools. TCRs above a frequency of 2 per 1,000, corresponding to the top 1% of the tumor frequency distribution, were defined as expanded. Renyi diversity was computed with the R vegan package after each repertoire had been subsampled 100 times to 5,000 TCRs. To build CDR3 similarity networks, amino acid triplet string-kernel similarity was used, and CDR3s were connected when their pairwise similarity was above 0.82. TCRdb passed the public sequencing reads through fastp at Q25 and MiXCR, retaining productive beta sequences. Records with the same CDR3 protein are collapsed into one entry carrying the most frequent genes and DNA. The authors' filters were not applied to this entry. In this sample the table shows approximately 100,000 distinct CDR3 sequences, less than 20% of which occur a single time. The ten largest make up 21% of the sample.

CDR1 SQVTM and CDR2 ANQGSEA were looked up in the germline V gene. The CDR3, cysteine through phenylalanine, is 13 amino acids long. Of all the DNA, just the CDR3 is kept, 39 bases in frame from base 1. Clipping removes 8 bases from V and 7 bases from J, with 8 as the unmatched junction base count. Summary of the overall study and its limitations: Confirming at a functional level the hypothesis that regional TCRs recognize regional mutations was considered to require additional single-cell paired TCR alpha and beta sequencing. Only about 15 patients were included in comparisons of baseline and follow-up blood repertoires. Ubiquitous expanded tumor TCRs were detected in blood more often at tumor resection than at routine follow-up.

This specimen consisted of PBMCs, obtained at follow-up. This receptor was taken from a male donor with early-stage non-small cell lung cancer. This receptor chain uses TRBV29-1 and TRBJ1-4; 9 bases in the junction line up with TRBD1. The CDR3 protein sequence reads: CSFRTGASEKLFF. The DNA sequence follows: TGCAGCTTCCGGACAGGGGCGAGTGAAAAACTGTTTTTT.